This is a list of T cell receptor beta chains from one sample in a study of identical twins. Each CDR3 protein gets one entry after TCRdb re-called the 5' RACE reads with MiXCR. The sample gives 200,000 to 250,000 distinct CDR3 sequences, about 7.5% of which show up once; 1.9% is in the top ten. This sample also appeared in a second study, on yellow fever vaccine responses in identical twins.

Sequencing was done on a sample of memory (CD45RO+) T cells sorted from blood. The receptor set was obtained from a woman aged 18-35 years in good health. Both conserved end residues are part of each CDR3. D genes are given only for firm matches. Where a row states a size, it is once, few, many or the class of an expanded clone; other rows omit it.

>-|-|TRBJ2-7|TRBV28
TGTGCCAGCAGTTCGTCCGGGACGGACTCCTACGAGCAGTACTTC
CASSSSGTDSYEQYF
>-|-|TRBJ1-2|TRBV12-3/TRBV12-4
TGTGCCAGCAGTTTTCGTAACTATGGCTACACCTTC
CASSFRNYGYTF
>few|-|TRBJ2-7|TRBV29-1
TGCAGCGCCATTACAGTTTCCTACGAGCAGTACTTC
CSAITVSYEQYF
>few|TRBD1|TRBJ1-4|TRBV2
TGTGCCAGCACCCGGGACAGACTTGAAAAACTGTTTTTT
CASTRDRLEKLFF
>many|-|TRBJ2-3|TRBV7-2
TGTGCCAGCAGCTTATCCAGGAATTCAGATACGCAGTATTTT
CASSLSRNSDTQYF
>few|-|TRBJ1-1|TRBV7-9
TGTGCCAGCAGCGGATCCGGGAGAGCCTATATTGAAGCTTTCTTT
CASSGSGRAYIEAFF
>-|-|TRBJ2-2|TRBV19
TGTGCCAGTAGTATAGATAGCGACAGGAACACCGGGGAGCTGTTTTTT
CASSIDSDRNTGELFF
>many|TRBD2|TRBJ2-4|TRBV3-1
TGTGCCAGCAGCCAAGGCCCGAAACTAAGCGGGGGAATTCAGTACTTC
CASSQGPKLSGGIQYF
>many|TRBD2|TRBJ2-1|TRBV5-1
TGCGCCAGCAGCTTGACTAGCGGGATTTCGGATGAGCAGTTCTTC
CASSLTSGISDEQFF
>-|TRBD1|TRBJ1-1|TRBV11-2
TGTGCCAGCAGGTCAACAGGGGCCGCTGAAGCTTTCTTT
CASRSTGAAEAFF
>many|TRBD2|TRBJ2-1|TRBV20-1
TGCAGTGCTAGCTTGGGACTAGCGGGAGGAGATGAGCAGTTCTTC
CSASLGLAGGDEQFF
>many|-|TRBJ2-7|TRBV29-1
TGCAGCGTTGAAGGGGCAGGGAGGTACGAGCAGTACTTC
CSVEGAGRYEQYF
>-|TRBD1|TRBJ1-5|TRBV7-2
TGTGCCAGCAGTCAGACAGGGGGGAATCAGCCCCAGCATTTT
CASSQTGGNQPQHF
>-|-|TRBJ2-1|TRBV6-1
TGTGCCAGCAGTGATTTTACCGACAATGAGCAGTTCTTC
CASSDFTDNEQFF
>few|-|TRBJ2-1|TRBV5-1
TGCGCCAGCAGTGGGCGAACCTGGGGGGGCCGCTACAATGAGCAGTTCTTC
CASSGRTWGGRYNEQFF
>few|TRBD1|TRBJ2-7|TRBV18
TGTGCCAGCTCACCTCCGACAGGGACCGGGGAGCAGTACTTC
CASSPPTGTGEQYF
>-|-|TRBJ2-2|TRBV28
TGTGCCAGCAGTTCCCCCCCAGGGGGGACCGGGGAGCTGTTTTTT
CASSSPPGGTGELFF
>-|-|TRBJ2-2|TRBV20-1
TGCAGTGCTTTCGGACAGTTCACCGGGGAGCTGTTTTTT
CSAFGQFTGELFF
>many|-|TRBJ1-4|TRBV10-3
TGTGCCATCAAGGCAGGCTCTAATGAAAAACTGTTTTTT
CAIKAGSNEKLFF
>many|TRBD2|TRBJ2-3|TRBV29-1
TGCAGCGTATTAGGACTAGCGTCTAACGCAGATACGCAGTATTTT
CSVLGLASNADTQYF
>few|-|TRBJ2-3|TRBV20-1
TGCAGTGCTAGAGATTATGTCCTCGGCACAGATACGCAGTATTTT
CSARDYVLGTDTQYF
>-|-|TRBJ2-1|TRBV7-9
TGTGCCAGCAGCTTGGGCTCACTCAGCTCCTACAATGAGCAGTTCTTC
CASSLGSLSSYNEQFF
>few|TRBD2|TRBJ2-1|TRBV12-3/TRBV12-4
TGTGCCAGCAGTTTACGGGCTAGCGGGGGGGCCAATCATGAGCAGTTCTTC
CASSLRASGGANHEQFF
>-|-|TRBJ1-2|TRBV6-5
TGTGCCAGCAGTTACACCGAGGACTTTAACTATGGCTACACCTTC
CASSYTEDFNYGYTF
>-|-|TRBJ1-3|TRBV5-1
TGCGCCAGCAGCTCGGCGGGACCGGCGGGAAACACCATATATTTT
CASSSAGPAGNTIYF
>-|-|TRBJ2-3|TRBV6-1
TGTGCCAGCAGTGAAGCTTGGGGGACAGATACGCAGTATTTT
CASSEAWGTDTQYF